Each of the 6 T cell receptor beta chains below was sequenced from the same sample in a study of human T cells and chemical hapten exposure. The time point: patch test 3, about 24 weeks after DPC sensitization. The treatment here: therapeutic diphenylcyclopropenone sensitization with weekly scalp DPC. The authors extracted total RNA from unfractionated whole blood. From the RACE reads, TCRdb called clonotypes with MiXCR, one entry per CDR3 protein. The sample carries over 35,000 distinct CDR3 sequences, roughly 13% recorded once. This specimen consisted of whole blood, obtained in connection with sensitization to the hapten diphenylcyclopropenone (DPC). The receptors stem from a woman aged 35 to 49 with alopecia areata. Some clones in this sample may be carry-over from other donors' samples.

V gene TRBV29-1 combines with J gene TRBJ1-2; tentative D call: TRBD1 (6 bases). The germline V gene has CDR1 SQVTM and CDR2 ANQGSEA. Trimming pared 2 bases from V and 1 base from J, leaving 14 bases between. The CDR3 extends over 15 amino acids. The CDR3 coding sequence is TGCAGCGTTGAAATTCAGGGGCCCTTTAACTATGGCTACACCTTC. Protein: CSVEIQGPFNYGYTF.

The rearrangement joins TRBV7-2 to TRBJ1-1; D is unresolved. CDR3 size: 13 residues. V was clipped by 1 base and J by 3 bases, with 6 bases between them. Germline loops: CDR1 SGHTA, CDR2 FQGNSA. CDR3 coding DNA: TGTGCCAGCAGCTTAGGACGGTACACTGAAGCTTTCTTT. Its translation is CASSLGRYTEAFF.

This clonotype was seen at least ten times. This chain joins TRBV5-6 and TRBJ2-1; D possibly uses TRBD1 or TRBD2 (5 bases each). This CDR3 comprises 15 residues. Germline CDR1 reads SGHDT; CDR2 reads YYEEEE. V lost 0 bases and J lost 1, with 8 bases in between. The CDR3 is CASSLVGESYNEQFF. CDR3 nucleotides: TGTGCCAGCAGCTTGGTAGGGGAGTCCTACAATGAGCAGTTCTTC.

The chain carries TRBV5-6 and TRBJ2-7; 8 nucleotides match TRBD2. The CDR3 runs 15 residues. The V segment lost 2 bases and the J segment 2 bases; nucleotides outside the gene matches: 6. CDR1 and CDR2 from the germline V gene are SGHDT and YYEEEE. The CDR3 sequence: CASSLRGLGTYEQYF. DNA for the CDR3: TGTGCCAGCAGCTTACGGGGACTAGGGACCTACGAGCAGTACTTC.

This clonotype was found many times. The chain combines TRBV5-1 with TRBJ1-1; no firm D call. The V gene's germline CDR1 is SGHRS and CDR2 YFSETQ. Trimming cost V 4 bases and J 1 base, with 5 bases left between them. This CDR3 has 12 residues. CDR3 region: CASSHGNTEAFF. The CDR3, as DNA: TGCGCCAGCAGCCACGGGAACACTGAAGCTTTCTTT.

The V and J genes are TRBV4-3 and TRBJ1-6, with 10 nucleotides matching TRBD1. Germline assignment: CDR1 LGHNA and CDR2 YSLEER. Trimming at V came to 0 bases and at J to 9 bases, leaving 2 bases not matched to a gene. This CDR3 is built from 15 residues. The CDR3 coding sequence is TGCGCCAGCAGCCAAGACCGGGACAGGGGTTCACCCCTCCACTTT. It yields the protein CASSQDRDRGSPLHF.